This T cell receptor beta chain was sequenced during a study of control samples from healthy donors and cancer patients. CDR1 is MNHEY, CDR2 SMNVEV, per germline (reference sequence). CDR3 length: 12 residues. V shed 10 bases and J shed 3 bases, with 13 bases lying between them. Using immunoSEQ multiplex PCR, the repertoire was profiled, and TCRdb retains in-frame clones only, with some absent. This table holds some 120,000 clones, 90% found once. The V call is TRBV27, the J call TRBJ2-7; tentative D call: TRBD2 (5 bases). This receptor was identified in a man between 18 and 29 years old in good health. The sequencing sample was made of blood. CDR3 nucleotides: TGTGCCACCCCACCCGGGGTCTACGAGCAGTACGTC. Its protein is CATPPGVYEQYV.